This TCR beta chain appears in the sequencing data of a study of blood T cell repertoires in COVID-19 (dated by TCRdb to about 2020). In the study overall: Samples from collaborators originated in the United States, Italy and Spain and spanned both the acute and convalescent phases of COVID-19. The material from the prospective study consisted of cDNA or gDNA derived from T cells, B-cell-depleted T cells, or PBMCs. Deeply sampled blood TCRbeta repertoires from subjects exposed to, actively infected with, or recovered from COVID-19 were included in the dataset. A freely available public database, intended as a resource for researchers studying the immune response to SARS-CoV-2, is where the repertoires were released. The samples were drawn from two sources: the first 160 participants of the ongoing ImmuneRACE study, and some 1,300 subjects contributed by 6 global collaborators. Sample metadata almost always included a de-identified subject ID, COVID-19 status, age in years and sex. Where HLA class I and class II types were available, the types were taken from metadata supplied by the sample provider, not from assay-based typing. What the research found in general, with its limitations: Clinical and demographic metadata were provided uncurated, with the amount varying by source and participant.

TCRbeta CDR3 regions were amplified from genomic DNA by means of the immunoSEQ Assay, a bias-controlled multiplex PCR. Processing in the source paper ran as follows. The number of nucleated cells in each sample was estimated by amplification of reference gene primers within the assay. Sequence reads were collapsed and filtered to measure the absolute abundance of every unique TCRbeta CDR3 rearrangement. For each sample, productive Simpson clonality was calculated as the square root of Simpson's diversity index across productive rearrangements. This is the immuneACCESS table as TCRdb keeps it, with only in-frame sequences that have V and J called. A part of the clones is gone; compared with another copy, unresolved V genes explain less than half, and the rest is unexplained. D and trimming come from the DNA, and the V and J calls and clone size come from that table. Here the sample has about 150,000 clones; around 89% occur a single time. The top ten constitute roughly 2% of the sample.

With regard to this clone: The target of this receptor is not known. Base-call qualities are not available, and no considerably larger clone is one nucleotide away.

V is reduced by 6 bases and J by 4 bases, leaving a spacing of 12 bases between them. The CDR3 spans 14 residues, from the cysteine through the phenylalanine. The only DNA kept is the CDR3, 42 bases in frame from the first base. CDR1 LNHDA and CDR2 SQIVND are derived from the germline V gene (reference sequence). Samples from volunteer blood donors who had recovered from COVID-19 were contributed by a second Seattle source. Each collaborating institution followed its own protocols to collect whole blood in K2EDTA tubes. For TCRbeta analysis, collaborator samples were shipped as frozen whole blood, as isolated PBMCs, or as DNA extracted from either sample type.

The rearrangement joined TRBV19 to TRBJ1-4; the D segment could be TRBD1, given 5 matching bases. Material for sequencing was peripheral blood. The receptor's source is a man aged 50 or older who had recovered from COVID-19. The nucleotide sequence is given as TGTGCCAGTAGCCGACAGACCCTTAATGAAAAACTGTTTTTT. Its protein product is CASSRQTLNEKLFF.